Listed below are T cell receptor beta chains from one sample, sequenced in a study of prognosis after radiotherapy for stage I lung cancer. TCRdb used MiXCR to reprocess the multiplex PCR reads, holding one entry per CDR3 protein. The table records roughly 15,000 distinct CDR3 sequences, over 40% of them present only once. Here the sequenced sample was PBMCs, taken before or after stereotactic body radiation therapy (not recorded which). The receptors were gathered from a donor aged 50 or older with non-small cell lung cancer. The CDR3 runs from the conserved cysteine through the conserved F or W. Fields, in order: clone size, CDR3 length, D gene, J gene, V gene, CDR3 protein, CDR3 DNA. D genes are given only for firm matches. Rows may omit the clone size; those that give it use once, few, many or a size class.

NA | 14 | NA | TRBJ2-1 | TRBV5-1 | CASSSTGGMDEQFF | TGCGCCAGCAGTTCTACAGGCGGTATGGATGAGCAGTTCTTC
NA | 13 | NA | TRBJ1-1 | TRBV6-1 | CASTDRMETESFF | TGTGCCAGCACGGACCGGATGGAGACTGAATCTTTCTTT
many | 13 | NA | TRBJ1-2 | TRBV7-2 | CASSLGPSSGYTF | TGTGCCAGCAGCTTGGGTCCCAGTTCTGGCTACACCTTC
NA | 14 | NA | TRBJ2-7 | TRBV7-2 | CASSGSPGVGEQYF | TGTGCCAGCAGCGGATCCCCGGGGGTAGGGGAGCAGTACTTC
NA | 14 | NA | TRBJ2-7 | TRBV7-9 | CASSLEGTRYEQYF | TGTGCAAGCAGCTTAGAGGGCACACGATACGAGCAGTACTTC
NA | 14 | NA | TRBJ1-6 | TRBV6-1 | CASRLQNLNSPLHF | TGTGCCAGCAGGCTACAAAACCTTAATTCACCCCTCCACTTT
many | 13 | NA | TRBJ2-7 | TRBV13 | CASSLDRAREQYF | TGTGCCAGCAGCTTGGATAGGGCCCGCGAGCAGTACTTC
medium-sized | 15 | TRBD2 | TRBJ2-1 | TRBV20-1 | CSANPPGTSGNEQFF | TGCAGTGCTAACCCACCGGGGACTAGCGGCAATGAGCAGTTCTTC
NA | 14 | NA | TRBJ2-7 | TRBV20-1 | CSAELAGAAYEQYF | TGCAGTGCAGAACTAGCCGGGGCCGCCTACGAGCAGTACTTC
few | 13 | NA | TRBJ2-7 | TRBV7-2 | CASSLVGVGEQYF | TGTGCCAGCAGCTTGGTGGGGGTAGGGGAGCAGTACTTC
medium-sized | 14 | NA | TRBJ2-7 | TRBV30 | CAWKGVADQAEQYF | TGTGCCTGGAAGGGGGTGGCAGATCAGGCCGAGCAGTACTTC
NA | 13 | NA | TRBJ2-1 | TRBV19 | CASSIQVGDEQFF | TGTGCCAGTAGTATCCAAGTGGGTGATGAGCAGTTCTTC
NA | 13 | NA | TRBJ1-1 | TRBV2 | CASSVRMNTEAFF | TGTGCCAGCAGCGTAAGGATGAACACTGAAGCTTTCTTT
medium-sized | 13 | TRBD1 | TRBJ2-1 | TRBV19 | CASSMGQGDEQFF | TGTGCCAGTAGTATGGGACAGGGGGATGAGCAGTTCTTC
NA | 15 | NA | TRBJ2-4 | TRBV2 | CASSKSGDSKNIQYF | TGTGCCAGCAGTAAGTCCGGAGACAGTAAAAACATTCAGTACTTC
medium-sized | 14 | TRBD2 | TRBJ2-7 | TRBV7-2 | CASSPSSGSYEQYF | TGTGCCAGCAGCCCCTCTAGCGGGAGCTACGAGCAGTACTTC
many | 15 | NA | TRBJ1-1 | TRBV12-3/TRBV12-4 | CASSIRAPSNTEAFF | TGTGCCAGCAGTATACGGGCCCCCTCGAACACTGAAGCTTTCTTT
NA | 12 | NA | TRBJ1-5 | TRBV28 | CASSGGYQPQHF | TGTGCCAGCAGCGGCGGTTATCAGCCCCAGCATTTT
many | 15 | NA | TRBJ2-7 | TRBV5-6 | CASSRDRGSPYEQYF | TGTGCCAGCAGCCGTGACCGGGGCAGCCCCTACGAGCAGTACTTC
medium-sized | 16 | TRBD2 | TRBJ2-1 | TRBV19 | CASSISSGNAYNEQFF | TGTGCCAGTAGTATATCTAGCGGGAACGCCTACAATGAGCAGTTCTTC
many | 15 | NA | TRBJ2-5 | TRBV9 | CASSVAGVDGETQYF | TGTGCCAGCAGCGTAGCAGGGGTCGATGGGGAGACCCAGTACTTC
NA | 13 | NA | TRBJ1-3 | TRBV30 | CAWSLYSGNTIYF | TGTGCCTGGAGTTTATACTCTGGAAACACCATATATTTT
NA | 15 | NA | TRBJ2-3 | TRBV12-3/TRBV12-4 | CASSLVWALTDTQYF | TGTGCCAGCAGTCTCGTATGGGCCCTCACAGATACGCAGTATTTT
many | 14 | NA | TRBJ1-5 | TRBV20-1 | CSASPAVGNQPQHF | TGCAGTGCTAGTCCAGCTGTTGGCAATCAGCCCCAGCATTTT
few | 15 | NA | TRBJ2-5 | TRBV5-6 | CASSFRQWYQETQYF | TGTGCCAGCAGCTTCCGGCAGTGGTACCAAGAGACCCAGTACTTC
many | 16 | NA | TRBJ1-3 | TRBV5-8 | CASSLGPLLGGNTIYF | TGTGCCAGCAGCTTGGGTCCGCTACTGGGTGGAAACACCATATATTTT
NA | 14 | TRBD1 | TRBJ2-7 | TRBV6-1 | CASSEWTGINDQYF | TGTGCCAGCAGTGAATGGACAGGGATCAACGATCAGTACTTC
NA | 14 | NA | TRBJ2-1 | TRBV24-1 | CATSEHKQDNEQFF | TGTGCCACCAGTGAACATAAACAGGACAATGAGCAGTTCTTC
many | 15 | NA | TRBJ2-3 | TRBV19 | CASSLDSSGTDTQYF | TGTGCCAGTAGTTTAGACAGTTCTGGCACAGATACGCAGTATTTT
medium-sized | 13 | NA | TRBJ2-7 | TRBV6-1 | CASRDGQNYEQYF | TGTGCCAGCAGAGACGGACAGAACTACGAGCAGTACTTC
many | 14 | NA | TRBJ1-1 | TRBV3-1 | CASSLQQGNTEAFF | TGTGCCAGCAGCCTTCAACAGGGGAACACTGAAGCTTTCTTT
many | 15 | TRBD2 | TRBJ2-1 | TRBV3-1 | CASSQRAGTNNEQFF | TGTGCCAGCAGCCAACGTGCCGGGACTAACAATGAGCAGTTCTTC
many | 19 | TRBD2 | TRBJ2-3 | TRBV20-1 | CSARYTPSAGSGTKDTQYF | TGCAGTGCTAGATATACCCCCTCCGCCGGTAGCGGGACTAAAGATACGCAGTATTTT
many | 15 | NA | TRBJ2-1 | TRBV12-3/TRBV12-4 | CASSYGQDYYNEQFF | TGTGCCAGCAGCTACGGACAGGACTATTACAATGAGCAGTTCTTC
NA | 15 | NA | TRBJ2-2 | TRBV7-6 | CASSSQVSLSGELFF | TGCGCCAGCAGCTCCCAGGTATCGCTTAGCGGGGAGCTGTTTTTT
many | 16 | TRBD2 | TRBJ2-7 | TRBV5-6 | CASSLAMREPPYEQYF | TGTGCCAGCAGCTTGGCGATGCGGGAGCCCCCCTACGAGCAGTACTTC
NA | 14 | TRBD2 | TRBJ2-1 | TRBV6-2/TRBV6-3 | CASTGTSVYNEQFF | TGTGCCAGCACAGGGACTAGCGTCTACAATGAGCAGTTCTTC
many | 16 | TRBD1 | TRBJ2-7 | TRBV14 | CASSPWPLTGDYEQYF | TGTGCCAGCAGCCCGTGGCCCTTAACAGGGGACTACGAGCAGTACTTC
many | 15 | TRBD1 | TRBJ1-1 | TRBV11-2 | CASSWGQGPGTEAFF | TGTGCCAGCAGCTGGGGACAGGGCCCGGGAACTGAAGCTTTCTTT
many | 17 | TRBD2 | TRBJ2-7 | TRBV20-1 | CSARDLRLADYNYEQYF | TGCAGTGCTAGAGATCTAAGACTAGCGGACTATAACTACGAGCAGTACTTC
many | 17 | NA | TRBJ2-5 | TRBV4-1 | CASSQEFSEGPRETQYF | TGCGCCAGCAGCCAAGAATTTTCAGAAGGGCCACGGGAGACCCAGTACTTC
NA | 14 | NA | TRBJ1-2 | TRBV20-1 | CSARDPGGGTPAAF | TGCAGTGCTAGAGATCCGGGTGGGGGTACCCCCGCCGCCTTC
NA | 12 | NA | TRBJ2-7 | TRBV6-1 | CASRTGLREQYF | TGTGCCAGCAGAACAGGGTTGCGCGAGCAGTACTTC
NA | 15 | NA | TRBJ2-7 | TRBV20-1 | CSARDGGVPSYEQYF | TGCAGTGCTAGAGATGGCGGTGTACCCTCCTACGAGCAGTACTTC
NA | 17 | TRBD2 | TRBJ2-3 | TRBV27 | CASSFVSSGSLTDTQYF | TGTGCCAGCAGTTTTGTGTCTAGCGGGAGTCTTACAGATACGCAGTATTTT
medium-sized | 14 | NA | TRBJ2-1 | TRBV20-1 | CSASLGRGGNEQFF | TGCAGTGCTAGCCTAGGGCGTGGAGGGAATGAGCAGTTCTTC
NA | 13 | NA | TRBJ1-2 | TRBV12-3/TRBV12-4 | CASRRGGARGYTF | TGTGCCAGTAGGAGGGGGGGGGCGCGGGGCTACACCTTC
many | 12 | NA | TRBJ1-4 | TRBV28 | CASSASTEGLFF | TGTGCCAGCAGTGCTTCTACGGAAGGGCTGTTTTTT
NA | 15 | NA | TRBJ1-3 | TRBV20-1 | CSARDRISSGNTIYF | TGCAGTGCTAGAGACAGAATTAGCTCTGGAAACACCATATATTTT
many | 13 | NA | TRBJ1-5 | TRBV24-1 | CATSEAGHQPQHF | TGTGCCACCAGTGAAGCGGGGCATCAGCCCCAGCATTTT
many | 14 | NA | TRBJ2-5 | TRBV11-3 | CASSLPDAQETQYF | TGTGCCAGCAGCTTGCCAGACGCGCAAGAGACCCAGTACTTC
NA | 17 | TRBD2 | TRBJ2-1 | TRBV5-1 | CASSSGLAGVRYNEQFF | TGTGCCAGCAGCTCCGGACTAGCGGGAGTAAGGTACAATGAGCAGTTCTTC
many | 15 | NA | TRBJ2-2 | TRBV9 | CASRATGLNTGELFF | TGTGCCAGCAGAGCCACGGGACTTAACACCGGGGAGCTGTTTTTT
many | 15 | TRBD2 | TRBJ2-1 | TRBV20-1 | CSARGLAGGNNEQFF | TGCAGTGCTAGGGGACTAGCGGGAGGAAACAATGAGCAGTTCTTC
NA | 16 | TRBD2 | TRBJ2-1 | TRBV5-1 | CASSLSIAGGYNEQFF | TGCGCCAGCAGCTTATCAATAGCGGGGGGATACAATGAGCAGTTCTTC
NA | 15 | TRBD1 | TRBJ1-1 | TRBV14 | CASSQEGQGGSEAFF | TGTGCCAGCAGCCAAGAAGGACAGGGAGGGAGTGAAGCTTTCTTT
many | 15 | NA | TRBJ1-3 | TRBV7-9 | CASSLAGAPGNTIYF | TGTGCCAGCAGCTTAGCGGGGGCACCTGGAAACACCATATATTTT